This entry lists 27 T cell receptor beta chains sequenced from one sample in a study of PD-L1 blockade in urothelial cancer. As for time point: peripheral blood 6 weeks after treatment start. The protocol was immunoSEQ multiplex PCR, while the TCRdb copy is restricted to in-frame clones and leaves out a portion. The table records tens of thousands of clones, about nine tenths of them present only once. Sequences were derived from PBMCs, sampled around atezolizumab (anti-PD-L1) treatment. The receptors here all came from a man aged 55-75 years with urothelial cancer.

V usage is TRBV18 and J usage is TRBJ2-2, with 8 nucleotides matching TRBD1. The V gene's germline CDR1 is KGHSH and CDR2 LQKENI. V lost 3 bases and J lost 4; bases outside the gene matches: 10. The CDR3 consists of 17 residues. In DNA, the CDR3 is TGTGCCAGCTCACCCCAGACATCCGGACAGGGCACCGGGGAGCTGTTTTTT. Protein product: CASSPQTSGQGTGELFF.

This rearrangement joins TRBV11-2 to TRBJ1-6; D ambiguous. The V gene lost 2 bases and the J gene lost 3 bases, with 8 bases spanning the gap. The CDR3 extends over 15 amino acids. Per the germline V gene, CDR1 is SGHAT and CDR2 is FQNNGV. CDR3 DNA sequence: TGTGCCAGCAGCTTATGGTCAGACTATAATTCACCCCTCCACTTT. It specifies CASSLWSDYNSPLHF.

V and J are TRBV19 and TRBJ1-2, with TRBD1 matching 7 bases. The junction had 16 bases not matched to a gene; V was cut back by 8 bases and J by 7 bases. In germline, CDR1 is LNHDA, CDR2 SQIVND (reference sequence). CDR3 length: 15 residues. The CDR3 sequence: CASRGRGELKAGYTF. The CDR3, as DNA: TGTGCCAGTCGGGGCAGGGGGGAACTTAAAGCTGGCTACACCTTC.

The chain combines TRBV4-2 with TRBJ2-2; no definite D call. The CDR3 contains 13 residues. Germline values: CDR1 LGHNA, CDR2 YNFKEQ. The V and J ends lost 3 bases and 4 bases respectively, with 6 bases between them. The CDR3: CASSHVSTGELFF. CDR3 coding DNA: TGTGCCAGCAGCCATGTTAGCACCGGGGAGCTGTTTTTT.

J is TRBJ1-1 and V is TRBV6-1, with 7 nucleotides matching TRBD1. The germline V gene encodes CDR1 MNHNS and CDR2 SASEGT. There are 13 residues in the CDR3. With V trimmed by 6 bases and J by 11 bases, 12 bases remained unmatched. The CDR3 region is CASREGQRVEAFF. CDR3 nucleotides: TGTGCCAGCAGGGAGGGACAGAGAGTGGAGGCTTTCTTT.

The genes are TRBV7-8 and TRBJ1-1; D gene ambiguous. Germline lookup yields CDR1 SGHVS and CDR2 FQNEAQ. This CDR3 has 13 amino acids. The V end lost 1 base, the J end lost 5 bases, and 8 bases lay between the germline ends. In nucleotides, the CDR3 is TGTGCCAGCAGCTTAGACAGTACTACTGAAGCTTTCTTT. It is translated as CASSLDSTTEAFF.

The rearrangement links TRBV30 to TRBJ2-5; weak D call: TRBD1 (6 bases). CDR1 is GTSNPN, CDR2 SVGIG, per germline (reference sequence). This CDR3 has 14 amino acids. V gave up 3 bases and J gave up 0 bases, with 11 bases separating them. Here the CDR3 DNA reads TGTGCCTGGAGCGCAGGGGTAGACCAAGAGACCCAGTACTTC. It yields the protein CAWSAGVDQETQYF. The complete variable domain, with remaining parts taken from reference TRBV30 and TRBJ2-5, reads SQTIHQWPATLVQPVGSPLSLECTVEGTSNPNLYWYRQAAGRGLQLLFYSVGIGQISSEVPQNLSASRPQDRQFILSSKKLLLSDSGFYLCAWSAGVDQETQYFGPGTRLLVL.

The rearrangement joins TRBV5-1 to TRBJ2-3, with TRBD1 as a possible D gene (5 bases). CDR3 size: 15 residues. The V end lost 4 bases, the J end lost 1 base, and 13 bases lay between the germline ends. Germline V gene lookup returns CDR1 SGHRS and CDR2 YFSETQ. The CDR3: CASSMIRVGTDTQYF. The CDR3 nucleotides are TGCGCCAGCAGCATGATCAGGGTGGGCACAGATACGCAGTATTTT.

V usage is TRBV5-4 and J usage is TRBJ1-6, with a possible D match to TRBD1 (5 bases). V was shortened by 2 bases and J by 5 bases, with 11 bases between the two germline ends. Germline CDR1 and CDR2: SGHNT and YYREEE (reference sequence). The CDR3 has 15 amino acids. The chain's CDR3 is CASSLIGRDNSPLHF. The CDR3 coding sequence is TGTGCCAGCAGCTTAATAGGCAGGGATAATTCACCCCTCCACTTT. Looking up the rest from reference TRBV5-4 and TRBJ1-6 gives the full variable domain: ETGVTQSPTHLIKTRGQQVTLRCSSQSGHNTVSWYQQALGQGPQFIFQYYREEENGRGNFPPRFSGLQFPNYSSELNVNALELDDSALYLCASSLIGRDNSPLHFGNGTRLTVT.

The gene calls are TRBV5-6 and TRBJ2-1; 9 nucleotides agree with TRBD2. The CDR3 spans 17 residues. V lost 1 base, J lost 6 bases, and 11 bases stayed unmatched. Germline CDR1 is SGHDT and CDR2 is YYEEEE. The DNA for the CDR3 is TGTGCCAGCAGCTTGACCCGTAGCGGGAGAGCCCTCAATGAGCAGTTCTTC. Its protein is CASSLTRSGRALNEQFF.

This chain joins TRBV6-5 and TRBJ1-5, with 10 bases identical to TRBD1. Germline loops: CDR1 MNHEY, CDR2 SVGAGI. Unmatched junction bases numbered 9, after V lost 7 bases and J lost 6 bases. This CDR3 has 15 residues. In nucleotides, the CDR3 is TGTGCCAGCAAGACGACAGGGGGCGTAGGTCAGCCCCAGCATTTT. Translated: CASKTTGGVGQPQHF.

CDR3 in amino acids: CASSSRAGGRADTQYF. The CDR3 DNA sequence: TGTGCCAGCAGCTCAAGGGCAGGGGGACGTGCAGATACGCAGTATTTT. The rearrangement uses TRBV5-4 and TRBJ2-3, with 7 bases matching TRBD1. The CDR3 totals 16 residues. CDR1 is SGHNT, CDR2 YYREEE, per germline (reference sequence). V shed 3 bases, J shed 4 bases, and the junction held 11 bases outside the gene matches.

The chain uses TRBV11-2 and TRBJ2-7, with 8 bases aligning to TRBD2. With V trimmed by 3 bases and J by 0 bases, 1 base remained unmatched. The CDR3 loop spans 14 amino acids. Germline loops: CDR1 SGHAT, CDR2 FQNNGV. The DNA for the CDR3 is TGTGCCAGCAGCTTTAGCGGGACCTCCTACGAGCAGTACTTC. As protein: CASSFSGTSYEQYF.

DNA of the CDR3: TGTGCCAGCAGCCGGGACAGGTCCTATGGCTACACCTTC. It is translated as CASSRDRSYGYTF. The rearrangement uses TRBV5-6 and TRBJ1-2, with 8 nucleotides matching TRBD1. Germline V CDR1 and CDR2: SGHDT, YYEEEE. Trimming cost V 4 bases and J 4 bases; bases outside gene matches: 3. The CDR3 is 13 residues long. Together with reference TRBV5-6 and TRBJ1-2, the CDR3 gives the full variable domain: DAGVTQSPTHLIKTRGQQVTLRCSPKSGHDTVSWYQQALGQGPQFIFQYYEEEERQRGNFPDRFSGHQFPNYSSELNVNALLLGDSALYLCASSRDRSYGYTFGSGTRLTVV.

The CDR3 reads CASSRDRGGTEAFF. DNA of the CDR3: TGCGCCAGCAGCAGGGACAGGGGAGGCACTGAAGCTTTCTTT. The gene calls are TRBV5-1 and TRBJ1-1, with 10 bases aligning to TRBD1. The CDR3 spans 14 residues. V shed 4 bases, J shed 4 bases, and the junction held 4 bases outside the gene matches. CDR1 and CDR2 (germline): SGHRS, YFSETQ.

This rearrangement joins TRBV7-8 to TRBJ2-3; 9 positions agree with TRBD2. The germline gives CDR1 SGHVS, CDR2 FQNEAQ. J was trimmed by 5 bases and V by 6 bases; bases with no gene match: 9. This CDR3 is built from 15 residues. CDR3 protein: CASRPIAGELDTQYF. The CDR3 region has the DNA TGTGCCAGCAGACCGATAGCGGGAGAGTTAGATACGCAGTATTTT.

This sequence joins TRBV28 and TRBJ1-2; D is ambiguous. CDR1 and CDR2 from the germline V gene are MDHEN and SYDVKM. Trimming stripped 9 bases from V and 0 bases from J, with 14 bases between. There are 14 residues in the CDR3. As DNA, the CDR3 is TGTGCCAGTAACCCACCGGGAGCTAACTATGGCTACACCTTC. It specifies CASNPPGANYGYTF.

The V and J genes are TRBV5-5 and TRBJ2-2, with a tentative D call TRBD2 (7 bases). The germline gives CDR1 SGHKS, CDR2 YYEKEE (reference sequence). The CDR3 length is 15 residues. V lost 6 bases, J lost 1 base, and 13 bases lay in between. The CDR3 DNA reads TGTGCCAGCATGGGGGGGCAGATGAACACCGGGGAGCTGTTTTTT. Its translation: CASMGGQMNTGELFF. Full variable domain (missing parts from reference TRBV5-5 and TRBJ2-2): DAGVTQSPTHLIKTRGQQVTLRCSPISGHKSVSWYQQVLGQGPQFIFQYYEKEERGRGNFPDRFSARQFPNYSSELNVNALLLGDSALYLCASMGGQMNTGELFFGEGSRLTVL.

The chain joins TRBV5-4 to TRBJ2-6; 7 bases map to TRBD2. Germline values: CDR1 SGHNT, CDR2 YYREEE (reference sequence). Losses at the gene ends were 4 bases for V and 1 base for J; bases not matched to a gene: 5. The CDR3 runs 16 residues. This chain's CDR3 is CASSHGGTSGANVLTF. The CDR3 DNA follows: TGTGCCAGCAGCCACGGGGGGACTTCTGGGGCCAACGTCCTGACTTTC.

The rearrangement joins TRBV5-6 to TRBJ1-3; D perhaps matches TRBD1 (5 bases). Germline lookup yields CDR1 SGHDT and CDR2 YYEEEE. V dropped 0 bases and J dropped 9 bases, with 10 bases sitting between them. The CDR3 runs 13 residues. The CDR3 DNA reads as TGTGCCAGCAGCTTGGCTCGGGGGGGCACCATATATTTT. It encodes CASSLARGGTIYF.

The chain employs TRBV9 and TRBJ2-1; 11 nucleotides align to TRBD2. This CDR3 is 16 amino acids long. Germline values: CDR1 SGDLS, CDR2 YYNGEE. V lost 1 base to trimming and J lost 2 bases; unmatched junction nucleotides: 2. CDR3 sequence reads: CASSVLAGGPYNEQFF. The CDR3 DNA reads TGTGCCAGCAGCGTACTAGCGGGAGGTCCCTACAATGAGCAGTTCTTC.

V gene TRBV7-9 combines with J gene TRBJ2-7; D may be TRBD2 (5 bases). Trimming removed 3 bases from V and 11 bases from J, with 14 bases in between. The CDR3 consists of 12 residues. Germline values: CDR1 SEHNR, CDR2 FQNEAQ (reference sequence). As DNA, the CDR3 is TGTGCCAGCAGCTTGGACCGGGGTAAGAAGTACTTC. This codes for CASSLDRGKKYF.

The rearrangement links TRBV18 to TRBJ2-2; D gene ambiguous. The CDR3 is made up of 14 amino acids. Trimming took 3 bases from V and 4 from J, leaving 9 bases between them. Germline values: CDR1 KGHSH, CDR2 LQKENI. The DNA of the CDR3 is TGTGCCAGCTCACCTAGGCTAGGCACCGGGGAGCTGTTTTTT. This translates into CASSPRLGTGELFF. Supplemented by reference TRBV18 and TRBJ2-2, the full variable domain reads NAGVMQNPRHLVRRRGQEARLRCSPMKGHSHVYWYRQLPEEGLKFMVYLQKENIIDESGMPKERFSAEFPKEGPSILRIQQVVRGDSAAYFCASSPRLGTGELFFGEGSRLTVL.

The chain combines TRBV7-8 with TRBJ2-5; 10 positions agree with TRBD2. Germline loops: CDR1 SGHVS, CDR2 FQNEAQ. With 5 bases clipped from V and 5 bases from J, the junction kept 8 bases outside the gene matches. The CDR3 length is 15 residues. Here the CDR3 reads CASSHQRGGRETQYF. The CDR3 coding sequence is TGTGCCAGCAGCCATCAGCGGGGGGGCCGGGAGACCCAGTACTTC.

This clone was observed a few times. This chain connects TRBV14 to TRBJ2-7, with D unresolved. The germline V gene has CDR1 SGHDN and CDR2 FVKESK. V lost 1 base and J 6 bases, leaving 16 bases between the germline ends. This CDR3 comprises 15 residues. In DNA, the CDR3 is TGTGCCAGCAGCCAAGCCAGGTCACCCAATGCCGAGCAGTACTTC. It translates to CASSQARSPNAEQYF.

The CDR3 loop reads CAWRGGNYNEQFF. CDR3 nucleotides: TGTGCCTGGAGGGGGGGGAACTACAATGAGCAGTTCTTC. The V gene is TRBV30, the J gene TRBJ2-1; 7 nucleotides align to TRBD2. V trimming: 3 bases; J trimming: 3 bases; junction bases outside the gene matches: 2. From germline, CDR1 is GTSNPN and CDR2 SVGIG (reference sequence). The CDR3 extends over 13 amino acids. Full variable domain (outside the CDR3, taken from reference TRBV30 and TRBJ2-1): SQTIHQWPATLVQPVGSPLSLECTVEGTSNPNLYWYRQAAGRGLQLLFYSVGIGQISSEVPQNLSASRPQDRQFILSSKKLLLSDSGFYLCAWRGGNYNEQFFGPGTRLTVL.

The rearrangement uses TRBV30 and TRBJ1-6; TRBD1 aligns across 8 bases. Unmatched junction bases numbered 4, after V lost 5 bases and J lost 7 bases. This CDR3 has 13 residues. The V gene's germline CDR1 is GTSNPN and CDR2 SVGIG (reference sequence). The CDR3 loop reads CAWGTGGNSPLHF. CDR3 nucleotides: TGTGCCTGGGGCACAGGGGGGAATTCACCCCTCCACTTT.